These 3 T cell receptor beta chains came from one sample sequenced in a study of shared clonotypes between healthy human individuals. The table came from immunoSEQ multiplex PCR; TCRdb's copy has only in-frame clones and leaves some out. Among some 500,000 clones listed, about 96% were seen once. The sample was naive CD4+ T cells sorted from blood. The subset denotes: CD45RA+ positively selected. Receptor source: a woman aged 25 to 39 in good health.

This rearrangement joins TRBV18 to TRBJ1-1; 7 bases are a match to TRBD1. The V gene's germline CDR1 is KGHSH and CDR2 LQKENI. J gave up 4 bases and V 3 bases, and 11 bases lay outside the gene matches. The CDR3 is 16 residues long. CDR3 bases: TGTGCCAGCTCACCGGCGGAGGGGGCTTCGGGCACTGAAGCTTTCTTT. It specifies CASSPAEGASGTEAFF.

The V gene is TRBV18, the J gene TRBJ2-1; no clear D gene. V was trimmed by 4 bases and J by 5 bases, leaving 6 bases between them. CDR1 is KGHSH and CDR2 is LQKENI in the germline V gene. The CDR3 is made up of 12 amino acids. DNA for the CDR3: TGTGCCAGCTCACTCAGTGACAATGAGCAGTTCTTC. It specifies CASSLSDNEQFF. Together with reference TRBV18 and TRBJ2-1, the CDR3 gives the full variable domain: NAGVMQNPRHLVRRRGQEARLRCSPMKGHSHVYWYRQLPEEGLKFMVYLQKENIIDESGMPKERFSAEFPKEGPSILRIQQVVRGDSAAYFCASSLSDNEQFFGPGTRLTVL.

This clone was picked up a small number of times. The rearrangement joins TRBV18 to TRBJ2-7; 8 bases are shared with TRBD1. The CDR3 consists of 15 residues. Germline V gene lookup returns CDR1 KGHSH and CDR2 LQKENI. V trimming: 3 bases; J trimming: 4 bases; junction bases outside the gene matches: 8. As DNA, the CDR3 is TGTGCCAGCTCACCGAACACAGGGGGATCATACGAGCAGTACTTC. This encodes CASSPNTGGSYEQYF. The whole variable domain, filled in from reference TRBV18 and TRBJ2-7, reads NAGVMQNPRHLVRRRGQEARLRCSPMKGHSHVYWYRQLPEEGLKFMVYLQKENIIDESGMPKERFSAEFPKEGPSILRIQQVVRGDSAAYFCASSPNTGGSYEQYFGPGTRLTVT.